This TCR beta chain is drawn from a study of blood T cell repertoires in COVID-19. Study-wide context: COVID-19 samples collected from the United States, Italy and Spain covered acute and convalescent phases.

CDR3 size: 14 residues. V lost 0 bases and J lost 6, with 10 bases in between. Germline values: CDR1 LNHDA, CDR2 SQIVND (reference sequence). Sequencing was performed with immunoSEQ multiplex PCR; in TCRdb, only in-frame clones are kept and a portion is missing. Of approximately 500,000 clones listed, 80% to 90% are singletons. The sequence came from a human donor in a cohort sampled during active COVID-19. Material for sequencing was peripheral blood. The rearrangement uses TRBV19 and TRBJ2-3, with a possible D match to TRBD1 (5 bases). CDR3 loop: CASSIDQGTDTQYF. The CDR3 bases are TGTGCCAGTAGTATAGATCAGGGTACTGATACGCAGTATTTT.